This entry lists 25 T cell receptor beta chains sequenced from one sample in a study of regulatory T cells in long-lasting Graves disease. The TCR beta library used iRepertoire HTBI primers with Arm-PCR amplification of CDR3. TCRdb reanalysed the multiplex PCR reads using MiXCR and keeps one entry per CDR3 protein. Of 350,000 to 450,000 distinct CDR3 sequences listed, roughly a sixth are singletons. Time point meaning: newly diagnosed GD, antithyroid drugs for less than 3 months. The TCR library was made from RNA extracted from PBMCs. These same records also appear under a second study, on T cells in Graves' hyperthyroidism and ophthalmopathy.

Sequencing used peripheral blood mononuclear cells (PBMCs), obtained at new diagnosis, from a patient treated with antithyroid drugs. These receptors all come from a man aged 35 to 55 with Graves disease.

This clonotype was counted ten times or more. This rearrangement joins TRBV18 to TRBJ2-3, with TRBD1 identical over 7 bases. From germline, CDR1 is KGHSH and CDR2 LQKENI. The CDR3 spans 13 residues. With 3 bases clipped from V and 6 bases from J, the junction kept 3 bases outside the gene matches. This CDR3 is CASSPTGMDTQYF. Here the CDR3 DNA reads TGTGCCAGCTCACCGACAGGGATGGATACGCAGTATTTT.

This clonotype was seen ten or more times. This chain joins TRBV28 and TRBJ1-5, with D unclear. The germline V gene encodes CDR1 MDHEN and CDR2 SYDVKM. V was pared by 5 bases and J by 0 bases, with 11 bases between. This CDR3 has 15 residues. CDR3 nucleotide sequence: TGTGCCAGCAGTCCCCCCCCATATAGCAATCAGCCCCAGCATTTT. As protein: CASSPPPYSNQPQHF.

There are a few counts of this clonotype. The rearrangement joins TRBV15 to TRBJ1-5, with unresolved D. The CDR3 spans 13 residues. V lost 5 bases to trimming and J lost 4 bases, with 9 bases between them. Germline CDR1 LNHNV, CDR2 YYDKDF (reference sequence). This CDR3 is CATSGQLNQPQHF. CDR3 sequence (DNA): TGTGCCACCAGCGGTCAGCTAAATCAGCCCCAGCATTTT. Looking up the rest from reference TRBV15 and TRBJ1-5 gives the full variable domain: DAMVIQNPRYQVTQFGKPVTLSCSQTLNHNVMYWYQQKSSQAPKLLFHYYDKDFNNEADTPDNFQSRRPNTSFCFLDIRSPGLGDTAMYLCATSGQLNQPQHFGDGTRLSIL.

The CDR3 reads CASSLVPLAGELFF. The CDR3 DNA reads as TGTGCCAGCAGCTTAGTCCCTCTGGCCGGGGAGCTGTTTTTT. The chain is built from TRBV7-3 and TRBJ2-2; D ambiguous. CDR1 SGHTA and CDR2 FQGTGA come from the germline V gene. Trimming removed 2 bases at V and 6 bases at J, with 10 bases between. CDR3 size: 14 residues.

This chain uses TRBV18 with TRBJ2-7; D uncertain. The germline V gene has CDR1 KGHSH and CDR2 LQKENI. The CDR3 consists of 14 residues. V lost 2 bases to trimming and J lost 2 bases, with 10 bases between them. The CDR3 DNA follows: TGTGCCAGCTCACCAAGGGCCAGCACCTACGAGCAGTACTTC. Translation: CASSPRASTYEQYF. The full variable domain, its missing parts supplied by reference TRBV18 and TRBJ2-7, is NAGVMQNPRHLVRRRGQEARLRCSPMKGHSHVYWYRQLPEEGLKFMVYLQKENIIDESGMPKERFSAEFPKEGPSILRIQQVVRGDSAAYFCASSPRASTYEQYFGPGTRLTVT.

The chain combines TRBV24-1 with TRBJ2-7, with 7 bases identical to TRBD1. V was clipped by 5 bases and J by 3 bases; unmatched bases: 6. This CDR3 has 14 residues. From germline, CDR1 is KGHDR and CDR2 SFDVKD. The CDR3 loop is CATSAGTANYEQYF. CDR3 DNA: TGTGCCACCAGTGCTGGGACAGCGAACTACGAGCAGTACTTC.

Worth noting for this clonotype: A junction boundary mismatches the germline segment, possibly from a read error. The V gene is TRBV13, the J gene TRBJ2-5; D gene ambiguous. Germline CDR1 and CDR2: PRHDT and FYEKMQ (reference sequence). The length of the CDR3 is 14 residues. The CDR3 loop is CAGSSDRTRATQYF. CDR3 DNA sequence: TGTGCCGGCAGTTCGGACCGCACAAGAGCGACCCAGTACTTC. Using reference TRBV13 and TRBJ2-5 for the parts outside the CDR3, the full variable domain is AAGVIQSPRHLIKEKRETATLKCYPIPRHDTVYWYQQGPGQDPQFLISFYEKMQSDKGSIPDRFSAQQFSDYHSELNMSSLELGDSALYFCAGSSDRTRATQYFGPGTRLLVL.

The chain carries TRBV6-1 and TRBJ2-2; D is possibly TRBD1 (6 bases). The CDR3 has 14 residues. Trimming took off 6 bases at V and 4 bases at J, with 12 bases between the two ends. Per germline, CDR1 MNHNS and CDR2 SASEGT. This CDR3 reads CASRENRATGELFF. CDR3 DNA sequence: TGTGCCAGCAGGGAAAACAGGGCCACCGGGGAGCTGTTTTTT.

This clonotype was detected ten times or more. The chain links TRBV28 to TRBJ1-5; unclear D gene. The V end was cut by 3 bases, the J end by 2 bases, with 17 bases between. The CDR3 is 17 amino acids. Germline CDR1 is MDHEN and CDR2 is SYDVKM. CDR3 sequence: CASSLVSPRRGNQPQHF. The CDR3 DNA reads TGTGCCAGCAGTTTGGTCAGCCCACGTCGAGGCAATCAGCCCCAGCATTTT.

The chain recombines TRBV2 with TRBJ2-6; 10 positions agree with TRBD2. Germline-derived CDR1 and CDR2 are SNHLY and FYNNEI. The CDR3 has 17 residues. The trim removed 6 bases at V and 2 bases at J, leaving 7 bases unmatched. The CDR3 DNA follows: TGTGCCAGCAGACTAGCGGGGTTATCAACTGGGGCCAACGTCCTGACTTTC. As protein: CASRLAGLSTGANVLTF. Full variable domain (outside the CDR3, taken from reference TRBV2 and TRBJ2-6): EPEVTQTPSHQVTQMGQEVILRCVPISNHLYFYWYRQILGQKVEFLVSFYNNEISEKSEIFDDQFSVERPDGSNFTLKIRSTKLEDSAMYFCASRLAGLSTGANVLTFGAGSRLTVL.

At least ten counts were recorded for this clonotype. The chain couples TRBV6-1 to TRBJ1-4, with a possible D match to TRBD1 (6 bases). Germline CDR1 and CDR2: MNHNS and SASEGT. The ends were cut back, 4 bases at V and 0 bases at J, with 6 bases in the middle. The CDR3 runs 14 residues. The CDR3 DNA is TGTGCCAGCAGTGGGACAGCAACTAATGAAAAACTGTTTTTT. Encoded protein: CASSGTATNEKLFF.

To note about this clonotype: Since a much larger clone is just one base distant, this may be a read error. Since the CDR3 does not end with the conserved phenylalanine or tryptophan, this likely comes from a read error. The chain uses TRBV9 and TRBJ1-1; D is ambiguous. The V end lost 0 bases, the J end lost 6 bases, and 9 bases lay between the germline ends. The CDR3 covers 13 residues. CDR1 and CDR2 (germline): SGDLS, YYNGEE. The CDR3 sequence is CASSVGGYAEAFL. The DNA for the CDR3 is TGTGCCAGCAGCGTAGGTGGGTACGCTGAAGCTTTCCTT.

This clonotype has ten or more counts. The chain carries TRBV24-1 and TRBJ2-2; D unresolved. The CDR3 runs 12 residues. The V gene lost 10 bases and the J gene lost 7 bases, with 12 bases spanning the gap. The germline V gene encodes CDR1 KGHDR and CDR2 SFDVKD. The DNA for the CDR3 is TGTGCCACTACCCATATGGACGGGGAGCTGTTTTTT. It yields the protein CATTHMDGELFF.

This clonotype was counted between two and nine times. The V and J genes are TRBV29-1 and TRBJ2-5, with D possibly being TRBD1 (6 bases). The V and J ends lost 4 bases and 4 bases respectively, with 16 bases between them. The CDR3 sequence is 14 residues long. Germline CDR1 and CDR2: SQVTM and ANQGSEA. Written as DNA, the CDR3 is TGCAGCGTTGGTTCAGGGGCGAGATCAGAGACCCAGTACTTC. Its translation is CSVGSGARSETQYF.

At least ten counts were recorded for this clonotype. This rearrangement joins TRBV28 to TRBJ2-7; D remains ambiguous. V shed 7 bases and J shed 3 bases, with 7 bases lying between them. Germline CDR1 reads MDHEN; CDR2 reads SYDVKM. The CDR3 is 11 residues long. CDR3 sequence (DNA): TGTGCCAGCACCAGACTCTACGAGCAGTACTTC. Its protein is CASTRLYEQYF.

This clonotype has at least ten counts. The chain is built from TRBV30 and TRBJ2-7; D is unresolved. Germline assignment: CDR1 GTSNPN and CDR2 SVGIG (reference sequence). The V gene lost 1 base and the J gene lost 3 bases, with 4 bases spanning the gap. The CDR3 spans 11 residues. The CDR3 nucleotides are TGTGCCTGGAGTGCGGGCTACGAGCAGTACTTC. Residues: CAWSAGYEQYF. The variable domain in full, with the rest retrieved from reference TRBV30 and TRBJ2-7, is SQTIHQWPATLVQPVGSPLSLECTVEGTSNPNLYWYRQAAGRGLQLLFYSVGIGQISSEVPQNLSASRPQDRQFILSSKKLLLSDSGFYLCAWSAGYEQYFGPGTRLTVT.

Ten or more counts support this clonotype. The chain is built from TRBV6-1 and TRBJ2-1; 9 bases match TRBD1. The J call may be incorrect, as the DNA end agrees better with TRBJ2-5. Germline-derived CDR1 and CDR2 are MNHNS and SASEGT. The CDR3 sequence is 14 residues long. CDR3 amino acids: CASSHRGHRETQYF. The CDR3 bases are TGTGCCAGCAGCCACAGGGGGCATAGGGAGACCCAGTACTTC.

The sample holds many counts of this clonotype. CDR3 DNA: TGCGCCAGCAGCCAAGGACAGGGACGAGGAGATACGCAGTATTTT. This translates into CASSQGQGRGDTQYF. The chain links TRBV4-1 to TRBJ2-3; TRBD1 matches at 7 bases. This CDR3 spans 15 amino acids. The V segment lost 1 base and the J segment 5 bases; nucleotides outside the gene matches: 6. Germline-derived CDR1 and CDR2 are MGHRA and YSYEKL.

This clonotype was counted at least ten times. This chain joins TRBV28 and TRBJ1-2; D may be TRBD1 (5 bases). This CDR3 spans 17 amino acids. Per germline, CDR1 MDHEN and CDR2 SYDVKM. Trimming cost V 3 bases and J 3 bases, with 20 bases left between them. The CDR3 here is CASSLPDTSGIYYGYTF. The CDR3 DNA reads as TGTGCCAGCAGTTTGCCGGACACGAGCGGCATTTACTATGGCTACACCTTC.

This sequence joins TRBV6-1 and TRBJ1-5; D is unclear. This CDR3 is 13 amino acids long. V was trimmed by 5 bases and J by 3 bases, leaving 8 bases between them. CDR1 is MNHNS and CDR2 is SASEGT in the germline V gene. The CDR3 DNA is TGTGCCAGCAGTCAAACCCCCAATCAGCCCCAGCATTTT. This encodes CASSQTPNQPQHF.

The CDR3 sequence is CASRIGQGPGVAEAFF. CDR3 nucleotides: TGTGCCAGCAGAATAGGACAGGGCCCGGGGGTTGCTGAAGCTTTCTTT. The V gene is TRBV28, the J gene TRBJ1-1; TRBD1 matches 8 bases. The CDR3 spans 16 residues. Germline CDR1 reads MDHEN; CDR2 reads SYDVKM. J lost 6 bases, V lost 6 bases, and 15 bases had no gene match.

V is TRBV6-2 or TRBV6-3 and J is TRBJ2-1; perhaps TRBD2 as D (5 bases). Trimming pared 7 bases from V and 6 bases from J, leaving 7 bases between. There are 11 residues in the CDR3. Germline CDR1 is MNHEY and CDR2 is SVGEGT. CDR3 loop: CASTGTNEQFF. The CDR3, as DNA: TGTGCCAGCACGGGAACCAATGAGCAGTTCTTC.

There are many counts of this clonotype. This sequence joins TRBV30 and TRBJ1-4, with no clear D. Per germline, CDR1 GTSNPN and CDR2 SVGIG (reference sequence). Trimming took 1 base from V and 8 from J, leaving 14 bases between them. The CDR3 runs 14 residues. The chain's CDR3 is CAWSEQASREKLFF. In DNA, the CDR3 is TGTGCCTGGAGTGAGCAGGCATCGCGGGAAAAACTGTTTTTT.

This clonotype appeared many times. The J gene is TRBJ2-5, the V gene TRBV7-2; 13 bases map to TRBD2. V trimming: 1 base; J trimming: 4 bases; junction bases outside the gene matches: 6. Germline lookup yields CDR1 SGHTA and CDR2 FQGNSA. CDR3 size: 17 residues. For the CDR3, the DNA is TGTGCCAGCAGCTTAGTTAGACTAGCGGGGGGCCTAGAGACCCAGTACTTC. Protein sequence: CASSLVRLAGGLETQYF.

This clonotype was seen more than once but under ten times. The chain uses TRBV4-3 and TRBJ2-5; D gene unclear. The CDR3 is 14 amino acids. CDR1 and CDR2 from the germline V gene are LGHNA and YSLEER. V lost 4 bases to trimming and J lost 0 bases, with 9 bases between them. DNA for the CDR3: TGCGCCAGCAGCCCAGGACCGTACCAAGAGACCCAGTACTTC. Amino acids: CASSPGPYQETQYF.